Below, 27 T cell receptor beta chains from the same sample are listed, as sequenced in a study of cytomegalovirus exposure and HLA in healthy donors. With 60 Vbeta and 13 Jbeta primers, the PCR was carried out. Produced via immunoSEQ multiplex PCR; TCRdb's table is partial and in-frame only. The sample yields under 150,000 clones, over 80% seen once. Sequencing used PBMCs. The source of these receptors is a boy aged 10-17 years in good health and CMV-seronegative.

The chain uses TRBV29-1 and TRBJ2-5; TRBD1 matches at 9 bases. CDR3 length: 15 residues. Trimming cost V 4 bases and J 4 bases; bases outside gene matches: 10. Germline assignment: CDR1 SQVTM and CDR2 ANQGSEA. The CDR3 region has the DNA TGCAGCGTTGGGGGCCGGGACAGGGACCCAGAGACCCAGTACTTC. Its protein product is CSVGGRDRDPETQYF.

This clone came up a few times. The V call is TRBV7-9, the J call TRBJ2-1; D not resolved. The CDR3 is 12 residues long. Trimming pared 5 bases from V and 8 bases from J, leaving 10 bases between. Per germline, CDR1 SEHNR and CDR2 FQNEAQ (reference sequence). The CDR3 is CASSPGVYEQFF. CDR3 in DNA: TGTGCCAGCAGCCCAGGTGTATATGAGCAGTTCTTC.

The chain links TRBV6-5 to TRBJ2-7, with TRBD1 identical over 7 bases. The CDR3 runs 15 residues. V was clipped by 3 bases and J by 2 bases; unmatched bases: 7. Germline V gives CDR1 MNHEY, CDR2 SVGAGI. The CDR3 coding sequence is TGTGCCAGCAGTTATATGACAGGGCCCCCCTACGAGCAGTACTTC. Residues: CASSYMTGPPYEQYF.

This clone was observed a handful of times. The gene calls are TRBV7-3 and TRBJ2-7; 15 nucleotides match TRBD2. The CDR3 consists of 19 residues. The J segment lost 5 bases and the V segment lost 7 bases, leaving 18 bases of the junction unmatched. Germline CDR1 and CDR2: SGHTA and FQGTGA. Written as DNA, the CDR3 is TGTGCCAGCACCTCGGCCCTAGGACTAGCGGGAGGGATCGGCGACGAGCAGTACTTC. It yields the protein CASTSALGLAGGIGDEQYF.

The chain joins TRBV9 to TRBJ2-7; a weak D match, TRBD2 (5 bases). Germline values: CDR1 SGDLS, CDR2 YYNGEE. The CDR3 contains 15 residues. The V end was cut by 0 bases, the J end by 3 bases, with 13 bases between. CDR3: CASSVAEDLFYEQYF. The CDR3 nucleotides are TGTGCCAGCAGCGTAGCTGAGGACTTATTCTACGAGCAGTACTTC.

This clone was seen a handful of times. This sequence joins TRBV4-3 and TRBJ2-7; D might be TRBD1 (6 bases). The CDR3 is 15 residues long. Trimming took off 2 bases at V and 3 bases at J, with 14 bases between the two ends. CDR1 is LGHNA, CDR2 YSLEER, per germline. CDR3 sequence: CASSQMATGLYEQYF. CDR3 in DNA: TGCGCCAGCAGCCAAATGGCTACAGGGCTCTACGAGCAGTACTTC.

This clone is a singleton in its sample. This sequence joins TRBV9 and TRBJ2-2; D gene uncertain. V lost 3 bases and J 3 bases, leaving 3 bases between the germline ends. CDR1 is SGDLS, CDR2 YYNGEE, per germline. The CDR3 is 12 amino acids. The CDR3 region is CASSGDTGELFF. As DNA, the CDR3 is TGTGCCAGCAGCGGCGACACCGGGGAGCTGTTTTTT. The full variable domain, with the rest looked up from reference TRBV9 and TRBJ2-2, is DSGVTQTPKHLITATGQRVTLRCSPRSGDLSVYWYQQSLDQGLQFLIQYYNGEERAKGNILERFSAQQFPDLHSELNLSSLELGDSALYFCASSGDTGELFFGEGSRLTVL.

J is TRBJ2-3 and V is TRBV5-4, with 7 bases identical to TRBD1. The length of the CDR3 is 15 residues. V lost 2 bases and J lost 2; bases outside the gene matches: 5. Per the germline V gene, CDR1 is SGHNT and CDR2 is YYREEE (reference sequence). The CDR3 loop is CASSFRQGSTDTQYF. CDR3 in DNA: TGTGCCAGCAGCTTCCGACAGGGATCCACAGATACGCAGTATTTT.

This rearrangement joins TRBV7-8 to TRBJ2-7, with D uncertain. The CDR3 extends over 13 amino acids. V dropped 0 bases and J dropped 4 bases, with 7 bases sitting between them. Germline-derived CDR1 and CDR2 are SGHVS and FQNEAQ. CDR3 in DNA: TGTGCCAGCAGCTTAGCCTTATATTACGAGCAGTACTTC. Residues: CASSLALYYEQYF.

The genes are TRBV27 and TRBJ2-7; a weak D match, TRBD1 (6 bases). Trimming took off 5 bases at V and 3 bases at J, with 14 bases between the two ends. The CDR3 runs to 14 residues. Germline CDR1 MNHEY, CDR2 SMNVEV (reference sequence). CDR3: CASSNLQGFYEQYF. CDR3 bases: TGTGCCAGCAGTAATCTACAGGGCTTCTACGAGCAGTACTTC.

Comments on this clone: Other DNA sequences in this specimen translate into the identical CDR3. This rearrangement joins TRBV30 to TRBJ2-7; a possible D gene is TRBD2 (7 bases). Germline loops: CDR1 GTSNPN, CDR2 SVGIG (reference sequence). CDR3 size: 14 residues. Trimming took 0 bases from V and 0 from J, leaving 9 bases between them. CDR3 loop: CAWSVGGASYEQYF. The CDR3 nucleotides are TGTGCCTGGAGTGTAGGGGGGGCCTCCTACGAGCAGTACTTC.

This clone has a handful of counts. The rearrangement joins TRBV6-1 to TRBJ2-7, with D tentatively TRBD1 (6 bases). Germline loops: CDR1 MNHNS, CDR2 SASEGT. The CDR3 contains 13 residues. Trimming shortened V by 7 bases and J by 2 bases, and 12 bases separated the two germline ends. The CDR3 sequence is CASTGVRTYEQYF. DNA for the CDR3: TGTGCCAGCACAGGGGTAAGGACCTACGAGCAGTACTTC.

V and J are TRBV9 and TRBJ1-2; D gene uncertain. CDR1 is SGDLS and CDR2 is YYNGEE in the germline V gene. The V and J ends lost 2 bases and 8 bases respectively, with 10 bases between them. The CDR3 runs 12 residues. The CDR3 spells CASSVDTVGYTF. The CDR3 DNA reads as TGTGCCAGCAGCGTCGACACGGTGGGCTACACCTTC.

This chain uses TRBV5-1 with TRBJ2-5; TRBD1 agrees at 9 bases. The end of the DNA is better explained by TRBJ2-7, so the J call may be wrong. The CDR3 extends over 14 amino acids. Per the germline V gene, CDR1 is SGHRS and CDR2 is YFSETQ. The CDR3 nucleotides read TGCGCCAGCAGCCTCTCGGGACAGGGCGACGAGCAGTACTTC. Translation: CASSLSGQGDEQYF.

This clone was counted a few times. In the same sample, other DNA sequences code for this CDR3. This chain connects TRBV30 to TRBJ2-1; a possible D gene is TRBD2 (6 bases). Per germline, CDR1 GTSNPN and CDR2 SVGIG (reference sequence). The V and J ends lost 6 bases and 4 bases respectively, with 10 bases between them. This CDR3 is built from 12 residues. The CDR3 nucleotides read TGTGCCTGCGCCGGGGGTTACAATGAGCAGTTCTTC. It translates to CACAGGYNEQFF.

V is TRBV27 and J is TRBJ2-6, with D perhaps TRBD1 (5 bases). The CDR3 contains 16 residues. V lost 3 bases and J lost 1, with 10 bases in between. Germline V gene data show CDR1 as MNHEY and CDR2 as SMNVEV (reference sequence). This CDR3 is CASSFAGWSGANVLTF. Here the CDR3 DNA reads TGTGCCAGCAGTTTCGCAGGGTGGTCTGGGGCCAACGTCCTGACTTTC.

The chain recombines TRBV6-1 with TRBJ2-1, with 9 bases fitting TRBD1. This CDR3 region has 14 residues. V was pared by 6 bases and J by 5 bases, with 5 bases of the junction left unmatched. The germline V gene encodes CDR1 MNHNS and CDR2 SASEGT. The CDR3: CASSRDRAHNEQFF. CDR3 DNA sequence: TGTGCCAGCAGCCGGGACAGGGCCCACAATGAGCAGTTCTTC.

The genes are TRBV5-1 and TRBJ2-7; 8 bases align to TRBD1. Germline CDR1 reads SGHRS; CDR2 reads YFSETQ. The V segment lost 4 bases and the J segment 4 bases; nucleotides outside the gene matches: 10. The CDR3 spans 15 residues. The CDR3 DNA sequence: TGCGCCAGCAGCCCTAGAACAGGGGGTGAGTACGAGCAGTACTTC. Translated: CASSPRTGGEYEQYF.

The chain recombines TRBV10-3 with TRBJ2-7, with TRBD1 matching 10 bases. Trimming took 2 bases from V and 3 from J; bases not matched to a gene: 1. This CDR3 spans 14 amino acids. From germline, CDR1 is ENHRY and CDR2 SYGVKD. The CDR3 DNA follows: TGTGCCATCAGTGAGGGACAGGGGGGCTACGAGCAGTACTTC. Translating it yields CAISEGQGGYEQYF.

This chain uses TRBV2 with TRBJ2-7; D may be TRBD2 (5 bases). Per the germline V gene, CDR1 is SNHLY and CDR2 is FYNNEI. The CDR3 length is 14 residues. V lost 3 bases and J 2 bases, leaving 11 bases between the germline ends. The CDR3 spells CASSDRNSAYEQYF. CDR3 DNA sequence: TGTGCCAGCAGTGACCGCAATAGCGCCTACGAGCAGTACTTC.

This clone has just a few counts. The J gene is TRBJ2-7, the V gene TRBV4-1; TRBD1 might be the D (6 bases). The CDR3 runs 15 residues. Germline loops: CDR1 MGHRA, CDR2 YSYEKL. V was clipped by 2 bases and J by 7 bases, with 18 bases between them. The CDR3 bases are TGCGCCAGCAGCCAAACAGGGACCCTTGAGTGGGAGCAGTACTTC. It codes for CASSQTGTLEWEQYF.

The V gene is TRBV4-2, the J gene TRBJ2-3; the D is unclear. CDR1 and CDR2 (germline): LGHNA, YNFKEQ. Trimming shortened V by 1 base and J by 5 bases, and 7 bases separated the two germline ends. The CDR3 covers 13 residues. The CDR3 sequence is CASSQGLGDTQYF. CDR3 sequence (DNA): TGTGCCAGCAGCCAAGGACTCGGAGATACGCAGTATTTT.

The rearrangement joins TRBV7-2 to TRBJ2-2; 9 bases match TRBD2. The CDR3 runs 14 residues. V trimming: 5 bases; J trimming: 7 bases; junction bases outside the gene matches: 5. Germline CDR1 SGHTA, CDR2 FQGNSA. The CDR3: CASSRRLADGELFF. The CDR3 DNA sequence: TGTGCCAGCAGCCGCAGACTAGCGGACGGGGAGCTGTTTTTT.

The CDR3 region has the DNA TGTGCCAGCAGCGCACGACAGCGACTCTATAATTCACCCCTCCACTTT. The encoded protein is CASSARQRLYNSPLHF. This sequence joins TRBV5-6 and TRBJ1-6, with a possible D match to TRBD1 (5 bases). V was cut by 4 bases and J by 3 bases, with 14 bases left in between. The CDR3 has 16 residues. The germline CDR1 and CDR2 sequences are SGHDT and YYEEEE.

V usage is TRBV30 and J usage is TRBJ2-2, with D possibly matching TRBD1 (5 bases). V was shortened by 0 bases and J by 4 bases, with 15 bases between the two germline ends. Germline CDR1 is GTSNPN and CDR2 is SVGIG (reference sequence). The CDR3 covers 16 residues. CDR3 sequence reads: CAWSVRILRGTGELFF. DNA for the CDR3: TGTGCCTGGAGTGTCCGGATCCTAAGGGGCACCGGGGAGCTGTTTTTT.

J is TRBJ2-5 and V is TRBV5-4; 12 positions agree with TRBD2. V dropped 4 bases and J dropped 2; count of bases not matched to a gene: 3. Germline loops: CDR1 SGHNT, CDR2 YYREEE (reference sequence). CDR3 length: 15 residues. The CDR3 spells CASSIGLAGQETQYF. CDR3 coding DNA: TGTGCCAGCAGCATCGGACTAGCGGGACAAGAGACCCAGTACTTC.

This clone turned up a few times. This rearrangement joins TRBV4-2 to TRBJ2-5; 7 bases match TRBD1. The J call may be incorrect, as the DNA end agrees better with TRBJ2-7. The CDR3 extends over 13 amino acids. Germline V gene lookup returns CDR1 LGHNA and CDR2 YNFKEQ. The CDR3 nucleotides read TGTGCCAGCAGCCTCGACAGGGCCTACGAGCAGTACTTC. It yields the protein CASSLDRAYEQYF.